The rows below give T cell receptor beta chains drawn from one sample of a study of cytomegalovirus exposure and HLA in healthy donors. The repertoire was sequenced with immunoSEQ multiplex PCR; TCRdb's copy has only in-frame clones and lacks some. The sample includes some 120,000 clones, 77% of them seen just once. The sequenced material came from PBMCs. All receptors derive from a woman aged 40 to 50 in good health and CMV-seropositive. Both conserved end residues are part of each CDR3. Each record gives: V gene, clone size, CDR3 length, D gene, J gene, CDR3 protein, CDR3 DNA. A D gene is named only where the DNA matches it firmly. Clone size is not always given. Where it is, it says once, few, many or a class for expanded clones.

TRBV27	few	14	-	TRBJ2-7	CASRITGQYYEQYF	TGTGCCAGCAGGATAACAGGGCAGTACTACGAGCAGTACTTC
TRBV5-4	-	15	TRBD1	TRBJ1-1	CASSLNPTGGTEAFF	TGTGCCAGCAGCTTAAACCCGACAGGGGGCACTGAAGCTTTCTTT
TRBV6-6	-	13	TRBD1	TRBJ2-7	CASSRDRYYEQYF	TGTGCCAGCAGCCGGGACAGGTACTACGAGCAGTACTTC
TRBV4-1	-	14	TRBD1	TRBJ1-2	CASSQTGTGGGYTF	TGCGCCAGCAGCCAAACCGGGACAGGGGGAGGCTACACCTTC
TRBV21-1	-	15	-	TRBJ2-7	CASTRPGLGAHEQYF	TGTGCCAGCACCCGGCCGGGACTAGGCGCCCACGAGCAGTACTTC
TRBV4-1	-	15	TRBD1	TRBJ1-5	CASSQAGGSNQPQHF	TGCGCCAGCAGCCAAGCAGGGGGGAGCAATCAGCCCCAGCATTTT
TRBV5-1	-	13	-	TRBJ2-7	CASSPPEGYEQYF	TGCGCCAGCAGCCCCCCGGAGGGGTACGAGCAGTACTTC
TRBV4-1	-	16	-	TRBJ1-5	CASSQEMVQSGQPQHF	TGCGCCAGCAGCCAAGAGATGGTGCAGTCAGGTCAGCCCCAGCATTTT
TRBV19	-	14	-	TRBJ1-2	CASSIRDNNYGYTF	TGTGCCAGTAGTATCCGGGACAACAACTATGGCTACACCTTC
TRBV6-1	-	16	TRBD2	TRBJ2-1	CASSGGLAGINNEQFF	TGTGCCAGCAGTGGGGGACTAGCGGGAATCAACAATGAGCAGTTCTTC
TRBV14	few	14	-	TRBJ1-1	CASSQAQLNTEAFF	TGTGCCAGCAGCCAAGCACAGCTGAACACTGAAGCTTTCTTT
TRBV4-2	-	14	-	TRBJ2-3	CASSLSTNSDTQYF	TGTGCCAGCAGCCTCTCCACCAACTCAGATACGCAGTATTTT
TRBV2	once	14	-	TRBJ2-2	CASSEQGYTGELFF	TGTGCCAGCAGTGAGCAGGGTTACACCGGGGAGCTGTTTTTT
TRBV6-6	few	13	TRBD1	TRBJ1-5	CATAKTGNQPQHF	TGTGCCACCGCGAAGACAGGGAACCAGCCCCAGCATTTT
TRBV5-1	-	16	-	TRBJ1-3	CASSSGLSVSGNTIYF	TGCGCCAGCAGTTCGGGACTTTCAGTCTCTGGAAACACCATATATTTT
TRBV4-1	-	15	TRBD1	TRBJ1-2	CASSRPGQGVYGYTF	TGCGCCAGCAGCCGACCGGGACAGGGTGTCTATGGCTACACCTTC